A single sample gave rise to the 5 T cell receptor beta chains below, sequenced in a study of T-cell reconstitution after alpha-beta-depleted transplantation in children. Preparation of the TCRbeta library used unique molecular identifiers. TCRdb independently ran MiXCR on the PCR reads; one entry per CDR3 protein. This repertoire shows about 980,000 distinct CDR3 sequences, about 31% found once; its top ten account for over 25%. Sample: PBMCs, mostly from graft donor cells, taken 360 days after TCRalphabeta/CD19-depleted stem cell transplant. The receptors were sampled from a boy less than two years old who had a stem cell transplant for SCID, so the T cells may come from the graft donor.

This chain connects TRBV5-1 to TRBJ2-4, with D maybe TRBD1 (5 bases). CDR1 is SGHRS, CDR2 YFSETQ, per germline. V lost 4 bases and J lost 9, with 17 bases in between. The CDR3 covers 14 residues. The CDR3 loop is CASSPDTSLTIQYF. The CDR3 region has the DNA TGCGCCAGCAGCCCGGACACAAGTCTTACCATTCAGTACTTC.

The V gene is TRBV6-1, the J gene TRBJ2-1; 10 nucleotides match TRBD1. The CDR3 is 14 amino acids. The junction had 7 bases not matched to a gene; V was cut back by 8 bases and J by 6 bases. The V gene's germline CDR1 is MNHNS and CDR2 SASEGT. DNA for the CDR3: TGTGCCAGCGAAGCGGGACAGGGGCTCAATGAGCAGTTCTTC. Translated: CASEAGQGLNEQFF.

The CDR3 nucleotides are TGCAGTGCTAGAGATGGAGGACAGGGATACACAGATACGCAGTATTTT. Protein: CSARDGGQGYTDTQYF. The rearrangement uses TRBV20-1 and TRBJ2-3; TRBD1 agrees at 8 bases. V dropped 0 bases and J dropped 2; count of bases not matched to a gene: 7. This CDR3 contains 16 residues. Germline CDR1 DFQATT, CDR2 SNEGSKA (reference sequence).

This sequence joins TRBV12-3 or TRBV12-4 and TRBJ1-3; D unresolved. The CDR3 loop spans 14 amino acids. V was pared by 3 bases and J by 0 bases, with 6 bases between. This CDR3 is CASSLTSSGNTIYF. Here the CDR3 DNA reads TGTGCCAGCAGTTTGACATCCTCTGGAAACACCATATATTTT.

The genes are TRBV12-3 or TRBV12-4 and TRBJ1-2; TRBD1 agrees at 9 bases. The CDR3 consists of 15 residues. Germline trimming cut 6 bases from V and 4 bases from J; bases unmatched to any gene: 9. CDR3 sequence (DNA): TGTGCCAGCAGCGTTGCCGGGACAGGGCGCTATGGCTACACCTTC. Amino acid sequence: CASSVAGTGRYGYTF.